This paragraph covers one TCR beta chain sequence. The target antigen is unknown. This may be a read error: a much more frequent sequence differs by one nucleotide. The template was RNA from unsorted bulk tissue. The CDR3 loop spans 13 amino acids. Trimming left V 10 bases short and J 2 bases short, with 14 bases between. A modified ARM-PCR protocol with three rounds of nested PCR amplified TCRbeta. TCRdb analysed the multiplex PCR reads with MiXCR anew, one entry per CDR3 protein. The sample yields some 99,000 distinct CDR3 sequences, around 75% seen once. The sample originates from a study of tumor and adjacent non-tumor tissue in lung cancer. Whole-study findings and limits: Normal lung showed higher cumulative top 100 clone frequency than tumor. Significantly higher TCR diversity was found in tumor than normal lung.

This receptor was identified in a woman aged 60-75 years with non-small cell lung cancer. The sample comprised lung tumor tissue. The rearrangement uses TRBV12-3 or TRBV12-4 and TRBJ1-1, with D perhaps TRBD1 (6 bases). CDR3: CANRLQGNTEAFF. CDR3 DNA: TGTGCCAACAGACTACAGGGTAACACTGAAGCTTTCTTT.